This T cell receptor (beta chain) is from a study of blood T cell repertoires in COVID-19. TCRdb keeps only in-frame clones here, not all; method: immunoSEQ multiplex PCR. The table includes roughly 270,000 clones, roughly 88% detected once. Germline-derived CDR1 and CDR2 are SGHRS and YFSETQ. The CDR3 totals 14 residues. V lost 4 bases, J lost 4 bases, and 6 bases stayed unmatched. The sample was peripheral blood. This rearrangement joins TRBV5-1 to TRBJ2-3; the match to TRBD2 covers 7 bases. This receptor was obtained from a man aged 18 to 29 with active or convalescent COVID-19. CDR3 nucleotides: TGCGCCAGCAGCCCCGGGGAGGGGTCAGATACGCAGTATTTT. Translating it yields CASSPGEGSDTQYF. Full variable domain (remainder filled in from reference TRBV5-1 and TRBJ2-3): KAGVTQTPRYLIKTRGQQVTLSCSPISGHRSVSWYQQTPGQGLQFLFEYFSETQRNKGNFPGRFSGRQFSNSRSEMNVSTLELGDSALYLCASSPGEGSDTQYFGPGTRLTVL.